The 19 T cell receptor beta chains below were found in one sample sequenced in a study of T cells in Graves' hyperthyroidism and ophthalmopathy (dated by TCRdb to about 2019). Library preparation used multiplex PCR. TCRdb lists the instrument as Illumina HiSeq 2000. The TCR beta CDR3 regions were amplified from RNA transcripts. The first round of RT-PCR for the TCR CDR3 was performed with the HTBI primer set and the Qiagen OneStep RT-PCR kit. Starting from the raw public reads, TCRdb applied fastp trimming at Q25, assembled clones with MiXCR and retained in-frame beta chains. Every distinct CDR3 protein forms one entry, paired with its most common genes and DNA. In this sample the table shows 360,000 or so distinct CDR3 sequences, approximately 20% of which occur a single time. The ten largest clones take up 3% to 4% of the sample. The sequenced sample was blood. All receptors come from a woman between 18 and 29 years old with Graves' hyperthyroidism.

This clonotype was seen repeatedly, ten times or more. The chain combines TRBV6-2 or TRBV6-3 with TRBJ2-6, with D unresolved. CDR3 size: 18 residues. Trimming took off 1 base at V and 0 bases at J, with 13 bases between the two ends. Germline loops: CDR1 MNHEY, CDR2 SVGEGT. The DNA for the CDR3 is TGTGCCAGCAGTTACTGGGCTGTAAAGAACTCTGGGGCCAACGTCCTGACTTTC. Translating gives CASSYWAVKNSGANVLTF.

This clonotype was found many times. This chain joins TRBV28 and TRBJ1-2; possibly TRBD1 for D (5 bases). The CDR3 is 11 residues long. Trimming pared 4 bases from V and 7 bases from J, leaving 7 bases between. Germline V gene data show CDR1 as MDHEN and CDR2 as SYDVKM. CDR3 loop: CASSSGLGYTF. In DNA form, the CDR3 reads TGTGCCAGCAGTTCGGGACTTGGCTACACCTTC.

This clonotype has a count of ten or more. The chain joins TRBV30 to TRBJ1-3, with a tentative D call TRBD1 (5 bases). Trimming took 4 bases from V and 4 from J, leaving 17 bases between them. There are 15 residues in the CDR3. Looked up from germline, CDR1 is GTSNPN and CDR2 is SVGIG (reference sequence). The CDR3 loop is CAWTPTGGKGNTIYF. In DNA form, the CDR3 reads TGTGCCTGGACCCCGACGGGGGGGAAAGGAAACACCATATATTTT.

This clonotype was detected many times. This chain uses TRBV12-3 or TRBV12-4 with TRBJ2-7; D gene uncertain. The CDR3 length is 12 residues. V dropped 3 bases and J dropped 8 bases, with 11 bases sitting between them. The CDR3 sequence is CASSFDPAQQYF. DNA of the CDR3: TGTGCCAGCAGTTTCGACCCGGCCCAGCAGTACTTC.

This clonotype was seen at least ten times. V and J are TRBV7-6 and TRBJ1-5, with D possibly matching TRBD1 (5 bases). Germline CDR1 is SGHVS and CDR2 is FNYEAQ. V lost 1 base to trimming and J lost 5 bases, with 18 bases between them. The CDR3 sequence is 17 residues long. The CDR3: CASSLGLRGRLDQPQHF. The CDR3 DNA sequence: TGTGCCAGCAGCTTAGGCCTCCGGGGGAGGTTGGATCAGCCCCAGCATTTT.

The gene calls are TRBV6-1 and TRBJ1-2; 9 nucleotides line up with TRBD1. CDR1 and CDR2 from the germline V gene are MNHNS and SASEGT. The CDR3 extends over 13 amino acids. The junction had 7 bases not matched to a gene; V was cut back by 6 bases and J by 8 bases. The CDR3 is CASRKQGAGGYTF. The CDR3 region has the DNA TGTGCCAGCAGGAAACAGGGGGCGGGAGGCTACACCTTC.

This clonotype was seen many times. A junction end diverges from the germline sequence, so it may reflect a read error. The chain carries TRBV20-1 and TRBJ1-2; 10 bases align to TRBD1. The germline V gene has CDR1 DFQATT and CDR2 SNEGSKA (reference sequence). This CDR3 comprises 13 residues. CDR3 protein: CNARLDRGDGYTF. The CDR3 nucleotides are TGCAATGCTAGACTGGACAGGGGGGATGGCTACACCTTC.

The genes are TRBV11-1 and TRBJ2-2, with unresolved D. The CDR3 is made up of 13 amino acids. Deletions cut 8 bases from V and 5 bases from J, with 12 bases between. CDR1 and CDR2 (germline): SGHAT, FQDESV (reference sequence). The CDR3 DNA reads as TGTGCCAGCGGACGTGGCTTAACCGGGGAGCTGTTTTTT. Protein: CASGRGLTGELFF.

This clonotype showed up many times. The CDR3 loop reads CASSPGSRDTEAFF. CDR3 sequence (DNA): TGTGCCAGCAGCCCCGGGAGCCGAGACACTGAAGCTTTCTTT. J is TRBJ1-1 and V is TRBV9, with D unclear. CDR1 is SGDLS, CDR2 YYNGEE, per germline. CDR3 length: 14 amino acids. Trimming removed 4 bases from V and 3 bases from J, with 13 bases in between.

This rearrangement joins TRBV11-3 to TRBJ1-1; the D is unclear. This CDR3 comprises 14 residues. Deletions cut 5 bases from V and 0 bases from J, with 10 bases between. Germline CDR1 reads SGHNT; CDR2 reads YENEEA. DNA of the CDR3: TGTGCCAGCAGCCCAAGGATGATGAACACTGAAGCTTTCTTT. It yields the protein CASSPRMMNTEAFF.

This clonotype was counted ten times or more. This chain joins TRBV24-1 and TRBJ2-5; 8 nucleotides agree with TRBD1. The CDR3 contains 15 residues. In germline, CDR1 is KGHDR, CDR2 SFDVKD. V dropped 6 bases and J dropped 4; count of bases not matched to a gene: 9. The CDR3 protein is CATSKTGTGVETQYF. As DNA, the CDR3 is TGTGCCACCAGTAAGACCGGGACAGGTGTAGAGACCCAGTACTTC.

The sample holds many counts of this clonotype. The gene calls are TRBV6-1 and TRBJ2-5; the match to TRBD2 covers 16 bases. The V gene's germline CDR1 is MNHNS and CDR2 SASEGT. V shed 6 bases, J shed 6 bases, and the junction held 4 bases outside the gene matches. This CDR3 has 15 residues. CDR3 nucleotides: TGTGCCAGCAGGGCGGGACTAGCGGGGGGGAAGACCCAGTACTTC. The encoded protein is CASRAGLAGGKTQYF.

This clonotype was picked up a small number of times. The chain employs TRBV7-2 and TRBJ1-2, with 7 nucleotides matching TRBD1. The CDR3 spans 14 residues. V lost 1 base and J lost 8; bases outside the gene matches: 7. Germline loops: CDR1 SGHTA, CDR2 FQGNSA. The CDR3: CASSLEGTVGGYTF. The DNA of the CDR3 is TGTGCCAGCAGCTTAGAAGGGACAGTAGGCGGCTACACCTTC.

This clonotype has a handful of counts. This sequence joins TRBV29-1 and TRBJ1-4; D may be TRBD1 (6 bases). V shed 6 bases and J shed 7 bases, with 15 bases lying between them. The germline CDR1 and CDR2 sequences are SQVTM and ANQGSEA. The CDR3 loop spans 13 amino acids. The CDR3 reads CSVGEGGSEKLFF. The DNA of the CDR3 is TGCAGCGTCGGGGAAGGGGGAAGTGAAAAACTGTTTTTT.

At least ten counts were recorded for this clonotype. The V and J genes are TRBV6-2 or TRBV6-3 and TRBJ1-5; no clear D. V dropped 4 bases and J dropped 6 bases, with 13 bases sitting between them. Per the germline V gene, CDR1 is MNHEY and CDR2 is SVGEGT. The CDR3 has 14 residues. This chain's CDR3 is CASSLDSAAQPQHF. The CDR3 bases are TGTGCCAGCAGTTTGGATTCCGCAGCTCAGCCCCAGCATTTT.

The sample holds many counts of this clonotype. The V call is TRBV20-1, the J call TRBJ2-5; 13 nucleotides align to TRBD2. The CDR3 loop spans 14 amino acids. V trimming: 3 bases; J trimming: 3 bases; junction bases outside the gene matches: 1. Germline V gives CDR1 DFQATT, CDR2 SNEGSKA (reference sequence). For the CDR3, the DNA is TGCAGTGCTAGGGGGACTAGCGGGAAAGAGACCCAGTACTTC. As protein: CSARGTSGKETQYF.

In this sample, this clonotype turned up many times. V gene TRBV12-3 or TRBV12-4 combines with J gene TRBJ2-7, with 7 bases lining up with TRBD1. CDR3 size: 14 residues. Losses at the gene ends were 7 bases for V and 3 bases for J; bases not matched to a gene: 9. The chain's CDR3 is CASKSTGQNYEQYF. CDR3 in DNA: TGTGCCAGCAAGTCGACAGGGCAAAACTACGAGCAGTACTTC.

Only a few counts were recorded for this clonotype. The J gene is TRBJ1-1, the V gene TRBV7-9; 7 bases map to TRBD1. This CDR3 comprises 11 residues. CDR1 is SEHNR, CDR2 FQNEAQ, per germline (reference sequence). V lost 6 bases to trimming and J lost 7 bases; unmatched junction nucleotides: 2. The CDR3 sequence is CASSDRDEAFF. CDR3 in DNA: TGTGCCAGCAGTGACAGGGATGAAGCTTTCTTT.

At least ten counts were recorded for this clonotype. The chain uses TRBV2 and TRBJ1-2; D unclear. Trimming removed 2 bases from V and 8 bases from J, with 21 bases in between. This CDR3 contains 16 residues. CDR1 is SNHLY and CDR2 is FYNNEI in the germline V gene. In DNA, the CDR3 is TGTGCCAGCAGTGAAAACAGTCAAAGGCGAGGATGGGGCTACACCTTC. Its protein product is CASSENSQRRGWGYTF.